The subject of this entry is one TCR beta chain. The data are from a study of cytomegalovirus exposure and HLA in healthy donors. 13 Jbeta primers and 60 Vbeta primers were used for the PCR. Here immunoSEQ multiplex PCR was the method, and the copy in TCRdb shows in-frame clones only, minus some. This sample yields roughly 52,000 clones, of which approximately 80% are seen a single time; 1.4% belongs to the top ten. Trimming cost V 3 bases and J 8 bases; bases outside gene matches: 20. This CDR3 spans 18 amino acids. CDR1 and CDR2 from the germline V gene are MRHNA and SNTAGT. The sequence was collected from a female donor in good health and CMV-seronegative. This chain links TRBV6-4 with TRBJ1-1; 8 bases are shared with TRBD1. The sequenced sample consisted of PBMCs. The CDR3 sequence: CASSDREPTGASGPEAFF. Written as DNA, the CDR3 is TGTGCCAGCAGTGATAGAGAACCGACAGGGGCCTCCGGGCCCGAAGCTTTCTTT.